Many counts were recorded for the clone carrying this T cell receptor (beta chain). The antigen is not known. The time point was: patch test 2, 6 weeks after DPC sensitization. Treatment meaning: therapeutic diphenylcyclopropenone sensitization with weekly scalp DPC. This CDR3 spans 15 amino acids. Unmatched junction bases numbered 11, after V lost 5 bases and J lost 4 bases. CDR1 and CDR2 (germline): DFQATT, SNEGSKA (reference sequence). The data were taken from a study of human T cells and chemical hapten exposure. Study conclusions and caveats: Expanded TCRs created a significantly greater count of big CDR3 similarity clusters than controls did.

TCRdb re-analysed the RACE reads in MiXCR, keeping a single row per CDR3 protein. The sample contains 65,000 to 95,000 distinct CDR3 sequences, about 6.3% of which appear only once. Sequences were derived from whole blood, sampled in connection with sensitization to the hapten diphenylcyclopropenone (DPC). The rearrangement uses TRBV20-1 and TRBJ1-1; 9 positions agree with TRBD1. The source of this sequence is a woman aged 30 to 39 with alopecia areata. Some clones in this sample may be carry-over from other donors' samples. CDR3 bases: TGCAGTGCTCCCGATCCGACAGGGGGGTTCACTGAAGCTTTCTTT. Protein: CSAPDPTGGFTEAFF.